The sequence of this T cell receptor (beta chain) was determined in a study of OX40 agonist ivuxolimab in advanced cancers. Study-wide background: Prior anti-PD-1, anti-PD-L1 or anti-CTLA-4 therapy was allowed; 40% had some.

This clone was seen just once. Its matching antigen is unknown. CDR1 is KGHSH, CDR2 LQKENI, per germline. V was pared by 6 bases and J by 5 bases, with 19 bases between. The CDR3 has 15 amino acids. Patients had blood sampled at baseline and again on cycle 4 day 1 and cycle 7 day 1. Study-level results: The investigators did not determine what antigen specificity the expanded peripheral T cells had. CD8+ T cells showed, on average, more clonal expansion than CD4+ cells.

TCRdb's table, derived via immunoSEQ multiplex PCR, lists solely in-frame clones and lacks some. Of fewer than 85,000 clones listed, roughly 85% are singletons. The rearrangement joins TRBV18 to TRBJ2-5, with D tentatively TRBD1 or TRBD2 (7 bases each). The sample was CD4+ or CD8+ T cells sorted from blood, taken in a trial of the OX40 agonist ivuxolimab. The TCR originated in an adult with an advanced solid tumor such as melanoma, head and neck, liver or kidney cancer. The CDR3 DNA sequence: TGTGCCAGCTCCCGGCAGGGGGGGCCACGGGAGACCCAGTACTTC. Translated: CASSRQGGPRETQYF.